A selection of T cell receptor beta chains follows, all from one sample in a study of beta chain features in type 1 diabetes. Here immunoSEQ multiplex PCR was the method, and the copy in TCRdb shows in-frame clones only, minus some. The sample has some 500,000 clones; 10% to 12% are singletons. Source material: naive CD4+ T cells from blood. The receptors stem from a woman aged 18-29 years in good health. CDR3s include the opening cysteine and the closing phenylalanine or tryptophan. D genes are given only for firm matches. The listing skips clone size in some rows; elsewhere it reads once, few, many or a size class.

d_call: .; cdr3_length: 15; j_call: TRBJ1-2; clone_size: .; v_call: TRBV14; cdr3_aa: CASSQEGYSYGGYTF; cdr3_nt: TGTGCCAGCAGCCAAGAGGGGTATAGTTATGGTGGCTACACCTTC
d_call: .; cdr3_length: 13; j_call: TRBJ2-7; clone_size: many; v_call: TRBV7-2; cdr3_aa: CASSFVLGYEQYF; cdr3_nt: TGTGCCAGCAGCTTTGTGCTCGGGTACGAGCAGTACTTC
d_call: .; cdr3_length: 15; j_call: TRBJ2-5; clone_size: few; v_call: TRBV15; cdr3_aa: CATSRDKGGRETQYF; cdr3_nt: TGTGCCACCAGCAGAGATAAAGGGGGGCGAGAGACCCAGTACTTC
d_call: .; cdr3_length: 17; j_call: TRBJ2-7; clone_size: .; v_call: TRBV9; cdr3_aa: CASSTRSWPGPDYEQYF; cdr3_nt: TGTGCCAGCAGCACGCGGAGTTGGCCAGGCCCAGACTACGAGCAGTACTTC
d_call: .; cdr3_length: 14; j_call: TRBJ2-5; clone_size: few; v_call: TRBV5-1; cdr3_aa: CASSSIPNQETQYF; cdr3_nt: TGCGCCAGCAGTTCTATACCGAATCAAGAGACCCAGTACTTC
d_call: .; cdr3_length: 13; j_call: TRBJ2-2; clone_size: .; v_call: TRBV9; cdr3_aa: CASSPRLAGELFF; cdr3_nt: TGTGCCAGCAGCCCCCGACTAGCCGGGGAGCTGTTTTTT
d_call: TRBD2; cdr3_length: 18; j_call: TRBJ2-5; clone_size: .; v_call: TRBV4-1; cdr3_aa: CASSQETVGLAGRETQYF; cdr3_nt: TGCGCCAGCAGCCAAGAAACAGTAGGACTAGCGGGGAGGGAGACCCAGTACTTC
d_call: .; cdr3_length: 12; j_call: TRBJ2-5; clone_size: .; v_call: TRBV12-5; cdr3_aa: CASGLVPETQYF; cdr3_nt: TGTGCTAGTGGTTTGGTACCGGAGACCCAGTACTTC
d_call: TRBD1; cdr3_length: 13; j_call: TRBJ1-2; clone_size: few; v_call: TRBV6-5; cdr3_aa: CASRGQTIYGYTF; cdr3_nt: TGTGCCAGCAGGGGACAGACAATCTATGGCTACACCTTC
d_call: .; cdr3_length: 14; j_call: TRBJ2-7; clone_size: few; v_call: TRBV19; cdr3_aa: CASSPGTGSYEQYF; cdr3_nt: TGTGCCAGTAGTCCCGGGACGGGATCCTACGAGCAGTACTTC
d_call: TRBD2; cdr3_length: 12; j_call: TRBJ2-3; clone_size: .; v_call: TRBV29-1; cdr3_aa: CSGETGGTEVSF; cdr3_nt: TGCAGCGGTGAAACCGGGGGGACTGAGGTCAGTTTC
d_call: .; cdr3_length: 12; j_call: TRBJ1-4; clone_size: .; v_call: TRBV29-1; cdr3_aa: CSVIQGSEKLFF; cdr3_nt: TGCAGCGTAATCCAGGGAAGTGAAAAACTGTTTTTT
d_call: TRBD1; cdr3_length: 11; j_call: TRBJ1-6; clone_size: many; v_call: TRBV29-1; cdr3_aa: CSVGSRGLLHF; cdr3_nt: TGCAGCGTTGGGAGCAGGGGGCTCCTCCACTTT
d_call: TRBD1; cdr3_length: 14; j_call: TRBJ2-1; clone_size: few; v_call: TRBV5-1; cdr3_aa: CASSLGQGAYEQFF; cdr3_nt: TGCGCCAGCAGCTTGGGACAGGGGGCCTATGAGCAGTTCTTC
d_call: .; cdr3_length: 14; j_call: TRBJ2-7; clone_size: .; v_call: TRBV27; cdr3_aa: CASSRAGKTSEQYF; cdr3_nt: TGTGCCAGCAGTAGGGCAGGGAAGACTAGCGAGCAGTACTTC
d_call: TRBD1; cdr3_length: 14; j_call: TRBJ1-5; clone_size: .; v_call: TRBV30; cdr3_aa: CAWSLTGLYQPQHF; cdr3_nt: TGTGCCTGGAGCCTGACAGGGCTTTATCAGCCCCAGCATTTT
d_call: .; cdr3_length: 14; j_call: TRBJ2-4; clone_size: few; v_call: TRBV9; cdr3_aa: CASSAAGIGYIQYF; cdr3_nt: TGTGCCAGCAGCGCGGCAGGGATTGGATACATTCAGTACTTC
d_call: .; cdr3_length: 13; j_call: TRBJ2-2; clone_size: few; v_call: TRBV7-7; cdr3_aa: CASSPRRGGELFF; cdr3_nt: TGTGCCAGCAGCCCTAGGCGGGGCGGGGAGCTGTTTTTT
d_call: .; cdr3_length: 16; j_call: TRBJ1-2; clone_size: .; v_call: TRBV18; cdr3_aa: CASSQIVGTRSDGYTF; cdr3_nt: TGTGCCAGCTCACAGATTGTAGGGACCCGGTCGGATGGCTACACCTTC
d_call: TRBD2; cdr3_length: 14; j_call: TRBJ2-7; clone_size: .; v_call: TRBV6-5; cdr3_aa: CASSYSGGRGEQYF; cdr3_nt: TGTGCCAGCAGTTACAGTGGCGGGAGAGGCGAGCAGTACTTC
d_call: TRBD1; cdr3_length: 13; j_call: TRBJ1-5; clone_size: .; v_call: TRBV4-2; cdr3_aa: CASSQRGPQPQHF; cdr3_nt: TGTGCCAGCAGCCAAAGGGGGCCTCAGCCCCAGCATTTT
d_call: .; cdr3_length: 15; j_call: TRBJ2-3; clone_size: few; v_call: TRBV7-2; cdr3_aa: CASSTQGWGTDTQYF; cdr3_nt: TGTGCCAGCAGCACACAGGGTTGGGGCACAGATACGCAGTATTTT
d_call: TRBD1; cdr3_length: 15; j_call: TRBJ2-7; clone_size: few; v_call: TRBV11-1; cdr3_aa: CASSLWGQGFSEQYF; cdr3_nt: TGTGCCAGCAGCTTATGGGGACAGGGTTTTTCCGAGCAGTACTTC
d_call: .; cdr3_length: 13; j_call: TRBJ1-6; clone_size: .; v_call: TRBV5-1; cdr3_aa: CASGGQQNSPLHF; cdr3_nt: TGCGCCAGCGGAGGACAGCAAAATTCACCCCTCCACTTT
d_call: .; cdr3_length: 14; j_call: TRBJ2-1; clone_size: few; v_call: TRBV5-5; cdr3_aa: CASSSMQSANEQFF; cdr3_nt: TGTGCCAGCAGCTCGATGCAGAGTGCCAATGAGCAGTTCTTC
d_call: TRBD1; cdr3_length: 13; j_call: TRBJ2-1; clone_size: .; v_call: TRBV7-3; cdr3_aa: CASSQDRDDEQFF; cdr3_nt: TGTGCCAGCAGCCAAGACAGGGACGATGAGCAGTTCTTC
d_call: .; cdr3_length: 16; j_call: TRBJ2-3; clone_size: few; v_call: TRBV9; cdr3_aa: CASSVRLGGGTDTQYF; cdr3_nt: TGTGCCAGCAGCGTAAGGTTAGGGGGTGGAACAGATACGCAGTATTTT
d_call: TRBD1; cdr3_length: 13; j_call: TRBJ1-2; clone_size: .; v_call: TRBV6-6; cdr3_aa: CASSHGQGTSYTF; cdr3_nt: TGTGCCAGCAGCCACGGACAGGGAACCAGCTACACCTTC
d_call: TRBD2; cdr3_length: 13; j_call: TRBJ2-3; clone_size: few; v_call: TRBV7-3; cdr3_aa: CASGSGGTDTQYF; cdr3_nt: TGTGCCAGCGGTAGCGGGGGGACAGATACGCAGTATTTT
d_call: .; cdr3_length: 15; j_call: TRBJ2-1; clone_size: .; v_call: TRBV7-2; cdr3_aa: CASSPPSLVDNEQFF; cdr3_nt: TGTGCCAGCAGCCCCCCCTCCCTTGTTGACAATGAGCAGTTCTTC
d_call: .; cdr3_length: 12; j_call: TRBJ2-3; clone_size: .; v_call: TRBV2; cdr3_aa: CASSEVVDTQYF; cdr3_nt: TGTGCCAGCAGTGAAGTGGTAGATACGCAGTATTTT
d_call: .; cdr3_length: 12; j_call: TRBJ2-7; clone_size: few; v_call: TRBV30; cdr3_aa: CACRKDNRAQYF; cdr3_nt: TGTGCCTGCCGAAAGGACAACAGGGCGCAGTACTTC
d_call: TRBD1; cdr3_length: 15; j_call: TRBJ2-7; clone_size: few; v_call: TRBV5-4; cdr3_aa: CASSARDRGQYEQYF; cdr3_nt: TGTGCCAGCAGCGCTCGGGACAGGGGGCAGTACGAGCAGTACTTC
d_call: .; cdr3_length: 11; j_call: TRBJ2-4; clone_size: .; v_call: TRBV20-1; cdr3_aa: CSVPMGSIQYF; cdr3_nt: TGCAGTGTCCCAATGGGCAGCATTCAGTACTTC
d_call: .; cdr3_length: 11; j_call: TRBJ1-2; clone_size: few; v_call: TRBV20-1; cdr3_aa: CSAPGTWGYTF; cdr3_nt: TGCAGTGCCCCCGGGACCTGGGGCTACACCTTC
d_call: .; cdr3_length: 11; j_call: TRBJ2-4; clone_size: .; v_call: TRBV7-2; cdr3_aa: CASSFKNIQYF; cdr3_nt: TGTGCCAGCAGCTTCAAAAACATTCAGTACTTC
d_call: TRBD2; cdr3_length: 15; j_call: TRBJ2-1; clone_size: .; v_call: TRBV7-2; cdr3_aa: CASSLRTSGSNEQFF; cdr3_nt: TGTGCCAGCAGCCTGAGGACTAGCGGGAGTAATGAGCAGTTCTTC
d_call: .; cdr3_length: 14; j_call: TRBJ2-3; clone_size: few; v_call: TRBV7-2; cdr3_aa: CASSLDPGGPTQYF; cdr3_nt: TGTGCCAGCAGCTTAGACCCCGGGGGGCCTACGCAGTATTTT
d_call: TRBD1; cdr3_length: 15; j_call: TRBJ2-1; clone_size: few; v_call: TRBV9; cdr3_aa: CASSVGDRDYNEQFF; cdr3_nt: TGTGCCAGCAGCGTCGGGGACAGGGACTACAATGAGCAGTTCTTC
d_call: .; cdr3_length: 14; j_call: TRBJ2-3; clone_size: .; v_call: TRBV4-1; cdr3_aa: CASSQGQLADTQYF; cdr3_nt: TGCGCCAGCAGCCAAGGGCAGCTGGCAGATACGCAGTATTTT
d_call: TRBD1; cdr3_length: 16; j_call: TRBJ1-2; clone_size: .; v_call: TRBV18; cdr3_aa: CASSQLDRDRTGGYTF; cdr3_nt: TGTGCCAGCTCGCAACTTGACAGGGATCGGACTGGTGGCTACACCTTC
d_call: .; cdr3_length: 15; j_call: TRBJ2-1; clone_size: few; v_call: TRBV7-3; cdr3_aa: CASSLEGLDHNEQFF; cdr3_nt: TGTGCCAGCAGCTTAGAGGGTTTGGACCACAATGAGCAGTTCTTC
d_call: .; cdr3_length: 15; j_call: TRBJ2-1; clone_size: few; v_call: TRBV5-1; cdr3_aa: CASSLIPGRYNEQFF; cdr3_nt: TGCGCCAGCAGCTTGATTCCGGGACGTTACAATGAGCAGTTCTTC
d_call: TRBD1; cdr3_length: 15; j_call: TRBJ2-1; clone_size: .; v_call: TRBV7-9; cdr3_aa: CASSLKGTDYNEQFF; cdr3_nt: TGTGCCAGCAGCTTAAAGGGGACAGATTACAATGAGCAGTTCTTC
d_call: TRBD1; cdr3_length: 14; j_call: TRBJ2-1; clone_size: few; v_call: TRBV28; cdr3_aa: CASRPLGTANEQFF; cdr3_nt: TGTGCCAGCAGACCTCTCGGGACAGCCAATGAGCAGTTCTTC
d_call: .; cdr3_length: 14; j_call: TRBJ2-3; clone_size: .; v_call: TRBV29-1; cdr3_aa: CSVDEGRTTDTQYF; cdr3_nt: TGCAGCGTTGATGAGGGGCGAACAACAGATACGCAGTATTTT
d_call: .; cdr3_length: 15; j_call: TRBJ1-1; clone_size: .; v_call: TRBV6-5; cdr3_aa: CASSNIVGGAAGAFF; cdr3_nt: TGTGCCAGCAGCAATATCGTGGGGGGCGCAGCAGGAGCTTTCTTT
d_call: TRBD1; cdr3_length: 19; j_call: TRBJ2-3; clone_size: few; v_call: TRBV4-2; cdr3_aa: CASSQDHPRTGNVGDTQYF; cdr3_nt: TGTGCCAGCAGCCAAGATCATCCCCGGACAGGGAACGTAGGAGATACGCAGTATTTT
d_call: .; cdr3_length: 16; j_call: TRBJ2-6; clone_size: .; v_call: TRBV11-3; cdr3_aa: CASSYTLYSGANVLTF; cdr3_nt: TGTGCCAGCAGCTATACACTCTACTCTGGGGCCAACGTCCTGACTTTC